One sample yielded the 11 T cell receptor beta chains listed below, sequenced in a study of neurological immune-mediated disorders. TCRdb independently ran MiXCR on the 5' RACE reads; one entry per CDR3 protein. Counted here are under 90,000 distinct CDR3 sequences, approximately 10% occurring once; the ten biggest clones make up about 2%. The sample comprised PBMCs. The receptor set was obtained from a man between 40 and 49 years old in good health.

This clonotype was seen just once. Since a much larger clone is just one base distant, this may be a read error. This CDR3 is CVISQSGGQTGELFF. The DNA for the CDR3 is TGTGTCATCAGCCAGTCAGGGGGCCAAACCGGGGAGCTGTTTTTT. The gene calls are TRBV10-3 and TRBJ2-2; 8 positions match TRBD1. From germline, CDR1 is ENHRY and CDR2 SYGVKD. This CDR3 is 15 amino acids long.

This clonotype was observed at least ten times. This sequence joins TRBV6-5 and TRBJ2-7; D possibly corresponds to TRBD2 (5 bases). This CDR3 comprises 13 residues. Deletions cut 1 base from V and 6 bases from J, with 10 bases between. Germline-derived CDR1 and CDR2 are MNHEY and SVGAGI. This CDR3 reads CASSYWTEGEQYF. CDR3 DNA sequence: TGTGCCAGCAGTTACTGGACTGAAGGCGAGCAGTACTTC.

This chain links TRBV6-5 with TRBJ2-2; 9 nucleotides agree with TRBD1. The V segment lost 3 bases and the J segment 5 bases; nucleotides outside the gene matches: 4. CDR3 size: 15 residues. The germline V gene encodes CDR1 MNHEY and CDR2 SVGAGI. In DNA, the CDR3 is TGTGCCAGCAGTTATCCCGACAGGGGGACCGGGGAGCTGTTTTTT. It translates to CASSYPDRGTGELFF.

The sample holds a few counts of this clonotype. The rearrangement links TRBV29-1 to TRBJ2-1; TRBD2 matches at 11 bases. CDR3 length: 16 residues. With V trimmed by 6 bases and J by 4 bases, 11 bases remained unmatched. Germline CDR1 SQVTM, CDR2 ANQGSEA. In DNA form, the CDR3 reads TGCAGCGTCCATAGCGGGAGGGCCTTCGAGTACAATGAGCAGTTCTTC. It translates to CSVHSGRAFEYNEQFF.

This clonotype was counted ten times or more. The CDR3 DNA reads as TGTGCCAGCAGCTTAGGGATGGCGGATCCGGGGGGCTACAATGAGCAGTTCTTC. It is translated as CASSLGMADPGGYNEQFF. This chain links TRBV7-9 with TRBJ2-1; 7 nucleotides agree with TRBD2. CDR1 and CDR2 (germline): SEHNR, FQNEAQ (reference sequence). The CDR3 is made up of 18 amino acids. The junction had 12 bases not matched to a gene; V was cut back by 1 base and J by 3 bases.

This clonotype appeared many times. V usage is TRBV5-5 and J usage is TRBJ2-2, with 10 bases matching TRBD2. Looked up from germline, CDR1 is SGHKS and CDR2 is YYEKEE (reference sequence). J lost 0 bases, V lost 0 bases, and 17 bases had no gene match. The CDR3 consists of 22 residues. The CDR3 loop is CASSLAPAGELAGPPNTGELFF. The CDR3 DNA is TGTGCCAGCAGCTTGGCCCCAGCAGGGGAACTAGCGGGACCACCGAACACCGGGGAGCTGTTTTTT.

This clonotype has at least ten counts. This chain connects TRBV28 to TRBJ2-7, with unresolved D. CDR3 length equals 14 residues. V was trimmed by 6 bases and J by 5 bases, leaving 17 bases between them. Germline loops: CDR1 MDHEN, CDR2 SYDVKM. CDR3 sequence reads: CASSPQYAPHEQYF. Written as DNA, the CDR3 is TGTGCCAGCAGCCCCCAGTACGCGCCCCACGAGCAGTACTTC.

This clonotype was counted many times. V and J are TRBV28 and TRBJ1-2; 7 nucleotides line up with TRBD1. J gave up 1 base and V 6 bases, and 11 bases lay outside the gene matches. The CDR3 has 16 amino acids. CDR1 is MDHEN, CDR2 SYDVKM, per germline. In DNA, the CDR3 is TGTGCCAGCAGCCATGACAGGGCTGGGGATAACTATGGCTACACCTTC. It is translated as CASSHDRAGDNYGYTF.

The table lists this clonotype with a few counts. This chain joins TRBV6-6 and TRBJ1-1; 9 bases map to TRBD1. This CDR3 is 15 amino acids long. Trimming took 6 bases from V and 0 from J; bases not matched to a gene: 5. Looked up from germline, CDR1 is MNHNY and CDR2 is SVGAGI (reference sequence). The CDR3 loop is CASRTGQGMNTEAFF. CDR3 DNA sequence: TGTGCCAGCAGAACCGGACAGGGGATGAACACTGAAGCTTTCTTT.

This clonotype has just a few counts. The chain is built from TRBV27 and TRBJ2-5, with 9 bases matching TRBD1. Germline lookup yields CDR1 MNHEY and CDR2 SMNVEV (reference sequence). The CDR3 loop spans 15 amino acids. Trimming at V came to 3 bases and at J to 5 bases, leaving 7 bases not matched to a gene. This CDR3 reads CASSLEQGAYETQYF. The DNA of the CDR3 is TGTGCCAGCAGTTTGGAACAGGGGGCTTATGAGACCCAGTACTTC.

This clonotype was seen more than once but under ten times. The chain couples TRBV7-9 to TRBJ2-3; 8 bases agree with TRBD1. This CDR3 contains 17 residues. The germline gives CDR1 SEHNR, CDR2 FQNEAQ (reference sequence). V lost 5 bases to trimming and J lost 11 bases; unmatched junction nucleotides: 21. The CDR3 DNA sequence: TGTGCCAGCAGCCCGATAACCGGGACAGGCGCTTTGGGGAGGCAGTATTTT. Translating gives CASSPITGTGALGRQYF.